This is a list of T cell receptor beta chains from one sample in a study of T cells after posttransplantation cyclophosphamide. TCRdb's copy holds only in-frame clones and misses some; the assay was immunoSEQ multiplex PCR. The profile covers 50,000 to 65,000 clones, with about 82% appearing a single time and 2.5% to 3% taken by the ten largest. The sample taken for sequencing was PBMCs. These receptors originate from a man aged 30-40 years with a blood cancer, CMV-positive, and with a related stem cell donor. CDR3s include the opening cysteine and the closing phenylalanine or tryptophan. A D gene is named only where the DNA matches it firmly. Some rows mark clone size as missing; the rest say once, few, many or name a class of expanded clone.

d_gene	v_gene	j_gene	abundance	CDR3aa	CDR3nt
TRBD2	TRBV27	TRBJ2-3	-	CASSLSETSGRGGDTQYF	TGTGCCAGCAGTTTATCCGAGACTAGCGGGAGAGGTGGAGATACGCAGTATTTT
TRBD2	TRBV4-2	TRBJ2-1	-	CASSPGLAGGPNYNEQFF	TGTGCCAGCAGCCCAGGACTAGCGGGAGGGCCTAACTACAATGAGCAGTTCTTC
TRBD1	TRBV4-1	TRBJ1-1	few	CASRGQGDTEAFF	TGCGCCAGCCGCGGACAGGGGGACACTGAAGCTTTCTTT
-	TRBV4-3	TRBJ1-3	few	CASSSGGSGNTIYF	TGCGCCAGCAGTTCCGGGGGATCTGGAAACACCATATATTTT
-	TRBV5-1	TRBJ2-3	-	CASSLGGAGTDTQYF	TGCGCCAGCAGCTTGGGCGGGGCGGGCACAGATACGCAGTATTTT
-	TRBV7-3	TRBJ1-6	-	CASSLGGNSPLHF	TGTGCCAGCAGCTTAGGGGGGAATTCACCCCTCCACTTT
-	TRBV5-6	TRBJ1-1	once	CASSLGADTEAFF	TGTGCCAGCAGCTTGGGGGCAGACACTGAAGCTTTCTTT
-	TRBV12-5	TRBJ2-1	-	CASGSRVAGGNEQFF	TGTGCTAGTGGTTCCCGCGTGGCAGGTGGGAATGAGCAGTTCTTC
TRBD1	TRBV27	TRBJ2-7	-	CASSSPGQGYEQYF	TGTGCCAGCAGTTCACCGGGACAGGGGTACGAGCAGTACTTC
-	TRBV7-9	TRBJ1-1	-	CASSLPQDMNTEAFF	TGTGCCAGCAGCTTACCTCAGGATATGAACACTGAAGCTTTCTTT
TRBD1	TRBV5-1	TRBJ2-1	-	CASRNLGQGHNEQFF	TGCGCCAGCAGAAATCTAGGACAGGGACACAATGAGCAGTTCTTC
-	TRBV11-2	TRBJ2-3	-	CASSLSRNTQYF	TGTGCCAGCAGCTTATCTAGGAATACGCAGTATTTT
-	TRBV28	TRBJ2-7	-	CASSSVIPYEQYF	TGTGCCAGCAGTAGCGTCATCCCCTACGAGCAGTACTTC
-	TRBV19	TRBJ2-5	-	CAGVRVVRKTQYF	TGTGCCGGTGTCAGGGTCGTCAGGAAGACCCAGTACTTC
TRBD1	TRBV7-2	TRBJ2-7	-	CASSLGGQGSYEQYF	TGTGCCAGCAGCTTGGGAGGACAGGGTAGTTACGAGCAGTACTTC
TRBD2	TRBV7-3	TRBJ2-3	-	CASSPGLAITDTQYF	TGTGCCAGCAGCCCAGGACTAGCGATCACAGATACGCAGTATTTT
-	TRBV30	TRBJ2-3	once	CAWSVPGNPDTQYF	TGTGCCTGGAGTGTGCCGGGAAACCCAGATACGCAGTATTTT
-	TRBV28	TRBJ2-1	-	CASSFSPLGGNEQFF	TGTGCCAGCAGTTTTTCCCCTCTCGGGGGAAACGAGCAGTTCTTC
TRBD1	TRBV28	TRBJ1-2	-	CASSQITGTGGGYTF	TGTGCCAGCAGTCAAATTACCGGGACAGGGGGCGGCTACACCTTC
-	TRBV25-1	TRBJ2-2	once	CASSEDRDRNGELFF	TGTGCCAGCAGTGAGGACCGGGATCGAAACGGGGAGCTGTTTTTT
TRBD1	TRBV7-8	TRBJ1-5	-	CASSLVTGAYQPQHF	TGTGCCAGCAGCTTAGTGACAGGGGCCTATCAGCCCCAGCATTTT
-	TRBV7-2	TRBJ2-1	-	CASSRYSYNEQFF	TGTGCCAGCAGCCGTTACTCCTACAATGAGCAGTTCTTC
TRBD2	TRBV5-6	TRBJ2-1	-	CASSFLKWGGINEQFF	TGTGCCAGCAGCTTCCTTAAATGGGGGGGGATTAATGAGCAGTTCTTC
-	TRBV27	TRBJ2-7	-	CASSLSSGLKIYEQYF	TGTGCCAGCAGTTTATCGAGCGGCCTTAAAATCTACGAGCAGTACTTC
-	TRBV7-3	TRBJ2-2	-	CASSPESITGELFF	TGTGCCAGCAGCCCCGAATCTATAACCGGGGAGCTGTTTTTT
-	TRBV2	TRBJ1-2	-	CASSRSGQSNGYTF	TGTGCCAGCAGTCGTTCCGGACAATCGAATGGCTACACCTTC
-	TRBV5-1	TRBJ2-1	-	CASRPRATMSSYNEQFF	TGCGCCAGCAGGCCCCGAGCCACTATGAGCTCCTACAATGAGCAGTTCTTC
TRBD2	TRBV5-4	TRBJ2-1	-	CASSLKLAGGNEQFF	TGTGCCAGCAGCTTGAAACTAGCGGGGGGAAATGAGCAGTTCTTC
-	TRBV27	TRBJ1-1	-	CASSPKSVGGRLNTEAFF	TGTGCCAGCAGTCCGAAATCGGTCGGGGGGCGACTGAACACTGAAGCTTTCTTT
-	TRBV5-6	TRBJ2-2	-	CASIGHNTGELFF	TGTGCCAGCATCGGACACAATACCGGGGAGCTGTTTTTT
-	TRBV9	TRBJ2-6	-	CASSPEARSSGANVLTF	TGTGCCAGCAGCCCAGAAGCCCGGAGCTCTGGGGCCAACGTCCTGACTTTC
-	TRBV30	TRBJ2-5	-	CAWSVLGAKQYF	TGTGCCTGGAGTGTACTGGGGGCCAAGCAGTACTTC
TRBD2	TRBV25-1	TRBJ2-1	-	CASSDPLAGGPHEQFF	TGTGCCAGCAGTGATCCTCTAGCGGGAGGGCCCCATGAGCAGTTCTTC
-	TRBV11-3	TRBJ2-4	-	CASSLVGARVKNIQYF	TGTGCCAGCAGCTTAGTTGGGGCCCGGGTCAAAAACATTCAGTACTTC
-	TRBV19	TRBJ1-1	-	CASWYTGMGTEAFF	TGTGCCAGTTGGTATACAGGGATGGGGACTGAAGCTTTCTTT
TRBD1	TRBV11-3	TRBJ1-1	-	CASSRDRERLEAFF	TGTGCCAGCAGCCGGGACAGGGAGAGGCTAGAAGCTTTCTTT
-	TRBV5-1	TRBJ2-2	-	CASSLDRTLRELFF	TGCGCCAGCAGCCTAGACAGGACTCTCCGGGAGCTGTTTTTT
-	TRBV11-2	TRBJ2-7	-	CASSPPSIPYEQYF	TGTGCCAGCAGCCCGCCTAGCATCCCTTACGAGCAGTACTTC
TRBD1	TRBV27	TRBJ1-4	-	CASSPQDRGLREKLFF	TGTGCCAGCAGTCCCCAAGACAGGGGTTTGAGGGAAAAACTGTTTTTT
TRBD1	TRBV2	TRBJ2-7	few	CASRMGQGVREQYF	TGTGCCAGCAGGATGGGACAGGGTGTACGCGAGCAGTACTTC